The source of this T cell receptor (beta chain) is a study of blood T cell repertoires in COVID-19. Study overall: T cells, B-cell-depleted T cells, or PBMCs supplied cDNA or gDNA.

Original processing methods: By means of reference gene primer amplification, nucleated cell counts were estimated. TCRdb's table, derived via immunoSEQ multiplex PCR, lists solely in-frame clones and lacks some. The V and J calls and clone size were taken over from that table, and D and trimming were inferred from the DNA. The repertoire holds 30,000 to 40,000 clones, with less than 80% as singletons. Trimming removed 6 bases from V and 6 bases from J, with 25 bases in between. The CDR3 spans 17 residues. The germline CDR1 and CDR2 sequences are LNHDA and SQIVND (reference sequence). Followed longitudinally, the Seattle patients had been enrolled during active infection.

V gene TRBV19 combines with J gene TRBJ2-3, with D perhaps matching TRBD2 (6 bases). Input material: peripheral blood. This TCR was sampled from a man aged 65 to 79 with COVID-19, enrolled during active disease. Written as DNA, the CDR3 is TGTGCCAGTAGCTCGGAATACGGGACTCACCAAGGGGATACGCAGTATTTT. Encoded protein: CASSSEYGTHQGDTQYF.